This T cell receptor beta chain was identified in a study of cytomegalovirus exposure and HLA in healthy donors. Findings of the study overall: In vitro checks showed that a few CMV-associated chains really do target CMV antigens.

V shed 5 bases and J shed 7 bases, with 16 bases lying between them. Germline CDR1 reads SGHDT; CDR2 reads YYEEEE. The CDR3 spans 13 residues. It was the roughly 130-subject validation cohort, separate from the roughly 700-subject first cohort, to which the donors belonged. The protocol was immunoSEQ multiplex PCR, while the TCRdb copy is restricted to in-frame clones and leaves out a portion. Among 150,000 to 200,000 clones listed, around 83% were seen once. On this clone itself: The antigen is unknown.

The gene calls are TRBV5-6 and TRBJ2-7; D is perhaps TRBD2 (6 bases). The sequenced sample was PBMCs. This TCR was sampled from a woman aged 30 to 39 in good health and CMV-seropositive. The CDR3 DNA is TGTGCCAGCAGGCCCGGGACTTCCGTGGAGCAGTACTTC. Its translation is CASRPGTSVEQYF.